This record concerns one T cell receptor beta chain sequence. This sample is drawn from a study of T cell changes during pregnancy in multiple sclerosis. Data came from immunoSEQ multiplex PCR; TCRdb stores just in-frame clones and leaves some out. Of tens of thousands of clones in the sample, around 93% were seen once. The source of this sequence is a female donor in good health, enrolled as a control in a pregnancy study. Sequenced here: peripheral blood, sampled in the second trimester of pregnancy.

The CDR3 spells CSVEVADYEQYF. The CDR3 nucleotides are TGCAGCGTTGAAGTGGCGGACTACGAGCAGTACTTC. The rearrangement uses TRBV29-1 and TRBJ2-7; D remains unclear. V lost 1 base and J 3 bases, leaving 7 bases between the germline ends. This CDR3 has 12 amino acids. Germline CDR1 is SQVTM and CDR2 is ANQGSEA.